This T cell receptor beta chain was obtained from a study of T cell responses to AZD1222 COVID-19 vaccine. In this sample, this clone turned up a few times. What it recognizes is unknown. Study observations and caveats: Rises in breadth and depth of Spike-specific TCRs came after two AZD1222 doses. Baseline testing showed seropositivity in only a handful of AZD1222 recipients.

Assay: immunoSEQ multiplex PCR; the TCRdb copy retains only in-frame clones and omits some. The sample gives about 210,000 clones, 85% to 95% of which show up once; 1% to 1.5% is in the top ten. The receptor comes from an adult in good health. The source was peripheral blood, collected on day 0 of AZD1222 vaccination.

CDR3 sequence reads: CASSQLLAGGSGNTIYF. The CDR3 coding sequence is TGTGCCAGCAGCCAACTCCTCGCGGGGGGCAGTGGAAACACCATATATTTT. The chain couples TRBV4-2 to TRBJ1-3, with D maybe TRBD1 (6 bases). The length of the CDR3 is 17 residues. V gave up 2 bases and J gave up 3 bases, with 17 bases separating them. Per germline, CDR1 LGHNA and CDR2 YNFKEQ.